The rows below give T cell receptor beta chains drawn from one sample of a study of blood T cell repertoires in COVID-19. Profiling relied on immunoSEQ multiplex PCR, and the TCRdb table lists in-frame clones only, not all of them. The sample includes 150,000 to 200,000 clones, about 85% seen only once; the top ten take roughly 8.2%. Input material: peripheral blood. The receptor source for this set is a woman aged 55-70 years with acute or convalescent COVID-19. Both conserved end residues are part of each CDR3.

j_call	v_call	cdr3_aa
TRBJ2-5	TRBV6-6	CASSWGLAETQYF
TRBJ1-4	TRBV19	CASSPDRGGEKLFF
TRBJ1-2	TRBV3-1/TRBV3-2	CASSQDPRASYGYTF
TRBJ1-5	TRBV29-1	CSVGDGRGNQPQHF
TRBJ1-5	TRBV6-5	CASSPGTRDRPQHF
TRBJ1-5	TRBV7-9	CASSQDSGLPQHF
TRBJ2-3	TRBV18	CASSPSVSTDTQYF
TRBJ2-4	TRBV3-1/TRBV3-2	CASSLGGTKNIQYF
TRBJ1-1	TRBV6-1	CASSEVGTGAEAFF
TRBJ1-2	TRBV12-3/TRBV12-4	CASRERGTKGYTF
TRBJ2-7	TRBV6-1	CASSELGGAAYEQYF
TRBJ1-2	TRBV12-3/TRBV12-4	CASSTGINYGYTF
TRBJ2-2	TRBV2	CASSNLNTGELFF
TRBJ1-2	TRBV9	CASSADRGGYGYTF
TRBJ2-2	TRBV5-1	CASSFSGASTGELFF
TRBJ2-1	TRBV27	CASSRGLAVPYNEQFF
TRBJ1-4	TRBV5-4	CASSLGSGVGEKLFF
TRBJ2-3	TRBV9	CASSVGAATGTDTQYF
TRBJ2-7	TRBV25-1	CASQQQGPSYEQYF
TRBJ2-5	TRBV5-4	CASSPGTGPETQYF
TRBJ2-7	TRBV5-1	CASSLGPGQADPRSYEQYF
TRBJ1-1	TRBV28	CASTILQGNTEAFF
TRBJ2-1	TRBV9	CASSGGLDYNEQFF
TRBJ2-2	TRBV5-1	CASSFDRGTGELFF
TRBJ2-1	TRBV5-1	CASSLGQVNEQFF
TRBJ2-1	TRBV7-3	CASSLFTGSYNEQFF
TRBJ1-2	TRBV18	CASSAGQGYGYTF
TRBJ2-2	TRBV29-1	CSATVSVTGELFF
TRBJ1-4	TRBV27	CASSKRRGEKLFF
TRBJ1-1	TRBV5-1	CASSSRPNTEAFF
TRBJ2-1	TRBV27	CASSSLSGSTNNEQFF
TRBJ2-3	TRBV7-3	CASSSSGNTDTQYF
TRBJ2-6	TRBV6-6	CASSYPGARGANVLTF
TRBJ2-7	TRBV11-2	CASSLGSGDPTYEQYF
TRBJ2-3	TRBV5-4	CASSIKRSTDTQYF
TRBJ2-2	TRBV6-5	CASGQGLAGGGELFF
TRBJ2-5	TRBV7-9	CASSRRTSGVQETQYF
TRBJ2-5	TRBV24-1	CATSDLSGGETQYF
TRBJ2-1	TRBV19	CASSIEALYNEQFF
TRBJ2-1	TRBV2	CAGTGFYNEQFF
TRBJ1-4	TRBV4-1	CASSRTGDEKLFF
TRBJ1-5	TRBV7-8	CASSEQGEGNQPQHF
TRBJ2-1	TRBV5-1	CASSLAALDEQFF
TRBJ2-1	TRBV14	CASSLQHLAGGYKFF
TRBJ1-5	TRBV2	CASSSGLNQPQHF
TRBJ2-1	TRBV18	CASSPRMGPGLADNEQFF
TRBJ2-1	TRBV29-1	CSTSEYNEQFF
TRBJ2-3	TRBV19	CASSIEEGPTDTQYF